The 30 T cell receptor beta chains reported below all come from one sample, sequenced in a study of Ad26.COV2.S vaccination and SARS-CoV-2 variants. Using immunoSEQ multiplex PCR, the repertoire was profiled, and TCRdb retains in-frame clones only, with some absent. The sample consists of about 350,000 clones, about 89% of them appearing once. The treatment: over 15 received Ad26.COV2.S at low or high dose, single or two shots; roughly 5 received placebo; per-sample allocation not given. Specimen acquisition occurred on day 63 following the initial vaccine or placebo injection. The material sequenced was peripheral blood, taken in a trial of Ad26.COV2.S vaccine versus placebo. These receptors all stem from a person between 18 and 65 years old who received the Ad26.COV2.S COVID-19 vaccine or a placebo.

The rearrangement joins TRBV14 to TRBJ1-1; possibly TRBD1 for D (6 bases). CDR3 length: 14 amino acids. The germline CDR1 and CDR2 sequences are SGHDN and FVKESK. Trimming stripped 4 bases from V and 5 bases from J, with 14 bases between. The CDR3 coding sequence is TGTGCCAGCAGCCTAACACCAGGGGTTACTGAAGCTTTCTTT. It translates to CASSLTPGVTEAFF.

A word on this clone: Other DNA sequences in this sample translate to the same CDR3. The CDR3 reads CASRTTGTNTEAFF. CDR3 coding DNA: TGTGCCAGCAGAACGACAGGGACGAACACTGAAGCTTTCTTT. The chain links TRBV6-5 to TRBJ1-1; TRBD1 matches at 7 bases. Germline CDR1 MNHEY, CDR2 SVGAGI. The CDR3 totals 14 residues. Trimming removed 6 bases from V and 1 base from J; junction bases left unmatched: 5.

This clone was found a few times. Other DNA sequences in this sample translate to the same CDR3. The V call is TRBV6-5, the J call TRBJ1-2; 8 nucleotides align to TRBD1. Germline V gene data show CDR1 as MNHEY and CDR2 as SVGAGI. Trimming took 2 bases from V and 4 from J; bases not matched to a gene: 3. The CDR3 is 14 amino acids. The CDR3 spells CASSYGQGTYGYTF. CDR3 DNA sequence: TGTGCCAGCAGTTACGGACAGGGTACCTATGGCTACACCTTC.

The chain uses TRBV28 and TRBJ1-4; D not resolved. This CDR3 spans 16 amino acids. V lost 2 bases and J 4 bases, leaving 14 bases between the germline ends. CDR1 and CDR2 from the germline V gene are MDHEN and SYDVKM. CDR3 sequence: CASSLSGQWGNEKLFF. The CDR3 coding sequence is TGTGCCAGCAGTTTAAGCGGGCAGTGGGGTAATGAAAAACTGTTTTTT.

The chain employs TRBV5-6 and TRBJ2-1; no clear D gene. This CDR3 comprises 12 residues. Germline-derived CDR1 and CDR2 are SGHDT and YYEEEE. V was shortened by 2 bases and J by 1 base, with 1 base between the two germline ends. The CDR3 spells CASSFSYNEQFF. The CDR3 bases are TGTGCCAGCAGCTTTTCCTACAATGAGCAGTTCTTC.

This sequence joins TRBV18 and TRBJ1-4; no definite D call. V lost 1 base and J lost 5, with 5 bases in between. The V gene's germline CDR1 is KGHSH and CDR2 LQKENI. This CDR3 is 13 amino acids long. The CDR3 bases are TGTGCCAGCTCACCACAGGACAATGAAAAACTGTTTTTT. Translating gives CASSPQDNEKLFF.

This chain links TRBV9 with TRBJ2-7, with D possibly called TRBD1 or TRBD2 (5 bases each). Germline CDR1 and CDR2: SGDLS and YYNGEE. V lost 1 base, J lost 0 bases, and 11 bases lay in between. This CDR3 has 15 amino acids. CDR3 sequence (DNA): TGTGCCAGCAGCGTATCAGGGACGAACTCCTACGAGCAGTACTTC. Residues: CASSVSGTNSYEQYF. The full variable domain, its missing parts supplied by reference TRBV9 and TRBJ2-7, is DSGVTQTPKHLITATGQRVTLRCSPRSGDLSVYWYQQSLDQGLQFLIQYYNGEERAKGNILERFSAQQFPDLHSELNLSSLELGDSALYFCASSVSGTNSYEQYFGPGTRLTVT.

The V call is TRBV2, the J call TRBJ1-4; 7 bases are a match to TRBD1. V was pared by 4 bases and J by 7 bases, with 9 bases of the junction left unmatched. The CDR3 contains 15 residues. CDR1 is SNHLY, CDR2 FYNNEI, per germline. In DNA, the CDR3 is TGTGCCAGCAGTGTGTGGGACAGTCCTAGTGAAAAACTGTTTTTT. This gives the protein CASSVWDSPSEKLFF.

This chain connects TRBV29-1 to TRBJ1-1; unclear D gene. Trimming shortened V by 2 bases and J by 4 bases, and 5 bases separated the two germline ends. Per germline, CDR1 SQVTM and CDR2 ANQGSEA. The CDR3 totals 11 residues. This chain's CDR3 is CSVERVTEAFF. For the CDR3, the DNA is TGCAGCGTTGAAAGGGTCACTGAAGCTTTCTTT.

This chain uses TRBV3-1 (or the pseudogene TRBV3-2) with TRBJ2-1; 14 nucleotides agree with TRBD2. Trimming at V came to 1 base and at J to 12 bases, leaving 2 bases not matched to a gene. The CDR3 is made up of 14 amino acids. Germline V gene data show CDR1 as LGHDT and CDR2 as YNNKEL (reference sequence). The CDR3 DNA is TGTGCCAGCAGCCAAGGACTAGCGGGAGGGCCGCAGTTCTTC. Encoded protein: CASSQGLAGGPQFF.

The rearrangement uses TRBV6-1 and TRBJ2-2, with TRBD2 as a possible D gene (5 bases). Germline V gene sequence: CDR1 MNHNS, CDR2 SASEGT. The CDR3 is 16 amino acids. V lost 1 base, J lost 4 bases, and 13 bases lay in between. CDR3: CASSEGPAESTGELFF. CDR3 sequence (DNA): TGTGCCAGCAGTGAAGGCCCAGCGGAAAGCACCGGGGAGCTGTTTTTT.

This chain uses TRBV19 with TRBJ2-5; 8 bases map to TRBD2. Germline V CDR1 and CDR2: LNHDA, SQIVND (reference sequence). The CDR3 is made up of 17 amino acids. The V segment lost 3 bases and the J segment 5 bases; nucleotides outside the gene matches: 14. CDR3 sequence: CASSIVTPSREGETQYF. CDR3 sequence (DNA): TGTGCCAGTAGTATTGTCACTCCTTCTCGGGAGGGCGAGACCCAGTACTTC.

This clone was counted only a few times. The V call is TRBV7-9, the J call TRBJ2-5; a possible D gene is TRBD2 (5 bases). V dropped 5 bases and J dropped 7 bases, with 17 bases sitting between them. CDR3 size: 14 residues. The germline CDR1 and CDR2 sequences are SEHNR and FQNEAQ (reference sequence). CDR3 amino acids: CASSPSGSRGTQYF. In DNA, the CDR3 is TGTGCCAGCAGCCCAAGTGGATCCCGGGGGACCCAGTACTTC.

This clone was recorded only once. This sequence joins TRBV5-6 and TRBJ2-7; D assignment may be TRBD1 or TRBD2 (6 bases each). Trimming stripped 1 base from V and 3 bases from J, with 23 bases between. The germline V gene has CDR1 SGHDT and CDR2 YYEEEE. This CDR3 has 18 residues. CDR3 nucleotides: TGTGCCAGCAGCTTGTGGTTGGGGCGGGGACAACCCTACTACGAGCAGTACTTC. Translated, it gives CASSLWLGRGQPYYEQYF.

This clone has only one observation. V usage is TRBV5-1 and J usage is TRBJ2-5; D possibly corresponds to TRBD2 (5 bases). The V gene's germline CDR1 is SGHRS and CDR2 YFSETQ. This CDR3 has 15 residues. V shed 0 bases and J shed 5 bases, with 14 bases lying between them. The CDR3 DNA reads as TGCGCCAGCAGCTTGGCCTCAAGGCCGGGGGAGACCCAGTACTTC. Amino acids: CASSLASRPGETQYF.

This chain connects TRBV19 to TRBJ2-7; 9 bases match TRBD1. Germline CDR1 is LNHDA and CDR2 is SQIVND (reference sequence). Trimming took 6 bases from V and 4 from J; bases not matched to a gene: 10. The length of the CDR3 is 15 residues. CDR3 amino acids: CASRRARDRDYEQYF. In DNA form, the CDR3 reads TGTGCCAGTAGACGCGCCCGGGACAGGGATTACGAGCAGTACTTC.

Turning to this clone: Other DNA sequences in this specimen translate into the identical CDR3. This sequence joins TRBV27 and TRBJ2-7, with 10 bases that match TRBD2. Trimming at V came to 6 bases and at J to 2 bases, leaving 4 bases not matched to a gene. Looked up from germline, CDR1 is MNHEY and CDR2 is SMNVEV (reference sequence). The CDR3 runs to 14 residues. CDR3 residues: CASSLAGGPYEQYF. Written as DNA, the CDR3 is TGTGCCAGCAGCTTAGCGGGGGGACCCTACGAGCAGTACTTC.

The rearrangement uses TRBV3-1 (or the pseudogene TRBV3-2) and TRBJ2-1; weak D call: TRBD2 (7 bases). V lost 5 bases, J lost 3 bases, and 17 bases lay in between. Looked up from germline, CDR1 is LGHDT and CDR2 is YNNKEL (reference sequence). There are 16 residues in the CDR3. In DNA form, the CDR3 reads TGTGCCAGCAGCTCACTGGGGGGGGGCTTCTACAATGAGCAGTTCTTC. Its translation: CASSSLGGGFYNEQFF.

The chain joins TRBV7-2 to TRBJ2-3; D is possibly TRBD2 (6 bases). CDR3 size: 15 residues. The germline V and J ends were trimmed by 8 bases and 0 bases, with 15 bases remaining between them. The germline gives CDR1 SGHTA, CDR2 FQGNSA. This CDR3 reads CASLRAGLSTDTQYF. The CDR3 DNA is TGTGCCAGCCTCCGCGCGGGGCTTAGCACAGATACGCAGTATTTT. Variable domain in full (rest from reference TRBV7-2 and TRBJ2-3): GAGVSQSPSNKVTEKGKDVELRCDPISGHTALYWYRQSLGQGLEFLIYFQGNSAPDKSGLPSDRFSAERTGGSVSTLTIQRTQQEDSAVYLCASLRAGLSTDTQYFGPGTRLTVL.

The table lists this clone with a few counts. The V gene is TRBV14, the J gene TRBJ1-1; D remains unclear. From germline, CDR1 is SGHDN and CDR2 FVKESK. The CDR3 contains 14 residues. V dropped 0 bases and J dropped 11 bases, with 16 bases sitting between them. The CDR3 reads CASSQDPRLKQAFF. The DNA of the CDR3 is TGTGCCAGCAGCCAAGATCCGAGGCTCAAGCAGGCTTTCTTT.

This clone was observed a single time. The rearrangement links TRBV14 to TRBJ1-1; D ambiguous. The length of the CDR3 is 13 residues. With 2 bases removed from V and 0 bases from J, the gap between germline ends came to 4 bases. Germline V gene data show CDR1 as SGHDN and CDR2 as FVKESK. CDR3 DNA: TGTGCCAGCAGCCAAAACCTGAACACTGAAGCTTTCTTT. Its protein product is CASSQNLNTEAFF.

The rearrangement uses TRBV24-1 and TRBJ2-1, with D possibly matching TRBD2 (6 bases). Trimming left V 1 base short and J 6 bases short, with 21 bases between. The CDR3 has 18 residues. In germline, CDR1 is KGHDR, CDR2 SFDVKD. The CDR3 reads CATSDFGGNSRNPNEQFF. The CDR3, as DNA: TGTGCCACCAGTGATTTTGGCGGGAACTCCCGAAACCCCAATGAGCAGTTCTTC.

The rearrangement joins TRBV14 to TRBJ1-4, with a possible D match to TRBD1 (6 bases). CDR1 SGHDN and CDR2 FVKESK come from the germline V gene. The CDR3 covers 15 residues. V gave up 1 base and J gave up 7 bases, with 13 bases separating them. CDR3 DNA sequence: TGTGCCAGCAGCCAAGTCCAGGGGAGTACTGAAAAACTGTTTTTT. Encoded protein: CASSQVQGSTEKLFF.

V is TRBV18 and J is TRBJ2-3; 7 nucleotides agree with TRBD2. V lost 2 bases, J lost 6 bases, and 8 bases stayed unmatched. The CDR3 is made up of 15 amino acids. Per the germline V gene, CDR1 is KGHSH and CDR2 is LQKENI. The CDR3 bases are TGTGCCAGCTCACCAACAAGCGGGGCATCTGATACGCAGTATTTT. This sequence encodes CASSPTSGASDTQYF.

This rearrangement joins TRBV24-1 to TRBJ1-4; D unresolved. Germline values: CDR1 KGHDR, CDR2 SFDVKD. The V end lost 10 bases, the J end lost 0 bases, and 11 bases lay between the germline ends. This CDR3 spans 14 amino acids. The CDR3 region has the DNA TGTGCCACTGCTCCCGACACAACTAATGAAAAACTGTTTTTT. It encodes CATAPDTTNEKLFF.

The chain links TRBV2 to TRBJ2-2, with D perhaps assigned TRBD1 or TRBD2 (5 bases each). The ends were cut back, 10 bases at V and 5 bases at J, with 11 bases in the middle. CDR1 is SNHLY and CDR2 is FYNNEI in the germline V gene. The CDR3 length is 12 residues. The CDR3 is CATQGETGELFF. In DNA, the CDR3 is TGTGCCACCCAGGGAGAGACCGGGGAGCTGTTTTTT.

The chain combines TRBV19 with TRBJ1-2; D might be TRBD1 (5 bases). V shed 3 bases and J shed 8 bases, with 7 bases lying between them. The CDR3 loop spans 11 amino acids. In germline, CDR1 is LNHDA, CDR2 SQIVND (reference sequence). The DNA of the CDR3 is TGTGCCAGTAGTATCGGGACCGGCTACACCTTC. Translation gives CASSIGTGYTF.

This clone appeared a few times. The chain joins TRBV2 to TRBJ1-1; D possibly corresponds to TRBD1 (5 bases). Germline V gene lookup returns CDR1 SNHLY and CDR2 FYNNEI. This CDR3 has 11 amino acids. V lost 6 bases and J lost 8, with 10 bases in between. DNA of the CDR3: TGTGCCAGCAGCCCAGGGTTGGAAGCTTTCTTT. Translation gives CASSPGLEAFF.

This clone was counted only a few times. This chain links TRBV29-1 with TRBJ2-7, with 7 positions matching TRBD1. The CDR3 contains 14 residues. Germline CDR1 reads SQVTM; CDR2 reads ANQGSEA. Trimming took 6 bases from V and 0 from J; bases not matched to a gene: 8. In DNA, the CDR3 is TGCAGCGTCGGCAGGGGGTACCCCTCCTACGAGCAGTACTTC. It is translated as CSVGRGYPSYEQYF.

This chain joins TRBV28 and TRBJ1-2; 7 positions match TRBD1. With V trimmed by 7 bases and J by 4 bases, 9 bases remained unmatched. The CDR3 contains 14 residues. CDR1 is MDHEN and CDR2 is SYDVKM in the germline V gene. The CDR3 reads CASTPPGTVYGYTF. The CDR3 DNA is TGTGCCAGCACCCCGCCGGGGACAGTCTATGGCTACACCTTC.